One sample yielded the 14 T cell receptor beta chains listed below, sequenced in a study of blood T cell repertoires in COVID-19. Assay used: immunoSEQ multiplex PCR; TCRdb lists only in-frame clones, some missing. The sample shows 150,000 to 200,000 clones, roughly 90% of them seen only once. Sequencing used peripheral blood. The source of these receptors is a man in his 60s with acute or convalescent COVID-19.

J is TRBJ2-7 and V is TRBV6-2 or TRBV6-3; possible D gene TRBD1, 6 bases. The CDR3 covers 13 residues. The germline CDR1 and CDR2 sequences are MNHEY and SVGEGT. Between the trimmed V and J ends, which lost 0 bases and 6 bases, there was a span of 9 bases. The CDR3 loop reads CASSYSGAGEQYV. For the CDR3, the DNA is TGTGCCAGCAGTTACTCGGGGGCGGGCGAGCAGTACGTC.

In this sample, this clone turned up once. The rearrangement links TRBV12-5 to TRBJ1-1; TRBD1 might be the D (6 bases). The CDR3 totals 13 residues. V lost 1 base to trimming and J lost 3 bases, with 6 bases between them. Germline-derived CDR1 and CDR2 are LGHNT and FRNRAP. In DNA, the CDR3 is TGTGCTAGTGGTTTGGACAGGGACACTGAAGCTTTCTTT. It codes for CASGLDRDTEAFF.

This clone was counted only a few times. The chain uses TRBV9 and TRBJ2-6; D possibly corresponds to TRBD2 (5 bases). Germline V gene data show CDR1 as SGDLS and CDR2 as YYNGEE. The CDR3 is made up of 18 amino acids. V was pared by 3 bases and J by 0 bases, with 16 bases between. CDR3 in DNA: TGTGCCAGCAGCGCCCAAACTAGAGGAAGCTCTGGGGCCAACGTCCTGACTTTC. Its translation: CASSAQTRGSSGANVLTF.

CDR3 loop: CASFNPIEAFF. CDR3 bases: TGTGCCAGCTTCAACCCTATTGAAGCTTTCTTT. The rearrangement links TRBV27 to TRBJ1-1; D uncertain. The CDR3 contains 11 residues. Trimming took off 8 bases at V and 7 bases at J, with 11 bases between the two ends. Germline V gives CDR1 MNHEY, CDR2 SMNVEV (reference sequence).

In this sample, this clone turned up a few times. The J gene is TRBJ2-7, the V gene TRBV9, with D possibly TRBD1 on 5 matching bases. This CDR3 comprises 14 residues. V shed 0 bases and J shed 2 bases, with 9 bases lying between them. CDR1 and CDR2 from the germline V gene are SGDLS and YYNGEE. In DNA, the CDR3 is TGTGCCAGCAGCGTAGCCTTGGACACCTACGAGCAGTACTTC. Its translation is CASSVALDTYEQYF.

This chain uses TRBV12-5 with TRBJ2-5; TRBD1 matches 8 bases. Germline V gives CDR1 LGHNT, CDR2 FRNRAP. The CDR3 is made up of 13 amino acids. Unmatched junction bases numbered 4, after V lost 4 bases and J lost 6 bases. CDR3 loop: CASGSGGRQTQYF. The CDR3 DNA is TGTGCTAGTGGTTCAGGGGGCCGACAGACCCAGTACTTC.

V usage is TRBV24-1 and J usage is TRBJ2-5; 9 bases line up with TRBD2. Losses at the gene ends were 0 bases for V and 4 bases for J; bases not matched to a gene: 5. CDR3 length: 16 residues. Looked up from germline, CDR1 is KGHDR and CDR2 is SFDVKD. The CDR3 DNA reads as TGTGCCACCAGTGATTTGGGTCTAGCGGGAAGAGAGACCCAGTACTTC. Its translation is CATSDLGLAGRETQYF.

The V gene is TRBV18, the J gene TRBJ2-3, with 10 positions matching TRBD1. CDR3 size: 15 residues. Germline V lookup: CDR1 KGHSH, CDR2 LQKENI. J gave up 1 base and V 6 bases, and 4 bases lay outside the gene matches. CDR3 protein: CASSGGQGGTDTQYF. The CDR3 DNA follows: TGTGCCAGCTCCGGCGGACAGGGGGGCACAGATACGCAGTATTTT.

The V gene is TRBV5-6, the J gene TRBJ2-7; the match to TRBD1 covers 8 bases. Germline CDR1 reads SGHDT; CDR2 reads YYEEEE. V was clipped by 3 bases and J by 3 bases; unmatched bases: 5. This CDR3 comprises 14 residues. The CDR3 DNA sequence: TGTGCCAGCAGCTCCGGACAGGGATTCTACGAGCAGTACGTC. Translated, it gives CASSSGQGFYEQYV.

The chain uses TRBV6-4 and TRBJ2-3; 7 bases agree with TRBD2. This CDR3 contains 15 residues. The junction had 6 bases not matched to a gene; V was cut back by 6 bases and J by 0 bases. Germline CDR1 MRHNA, CDR2 SNTAGT. The CDR3, as DNA: TGTGCCAGCAGGATGACTAGCCCTAGCACAGATACGCAGTATTTT. This gives the protein CASRMTSPSTDTQYF.

The V gene is TRBV7-9, the J gene TRBJ2-2; TRBD2 is a possible D gene (7 bases). Germline V gene data show CDR1 as SEHNR and CDR2 as FQNEAQ (reference sequence). The CDR3 runs to 15 residues. V was shortened by 5 bases and J by 2 bases, with 12 bases between the two germline ends. This CDR3 reads CASSPSGTNTGELFF. DNA of the CDR3: TGTGCCAGCAGCCCCAGCGGGACAAACACCGGGGAGCTGTTTTTT.

The chain has TRBV10-3 and TRBJ2-2; TRBD2 agrees at 10 bases. The CDR3 runs to 13 residues. The V segment lost 9 bases and the J segment 5 bases; nucleotides outside the gene matches: 3. Germline V CDR1 and CDR2: ENHRY, SYGVKD. Here the CDR3 DNA reads TGTGCCATTAGCGGGAGGACAACCGGGGAGCTGTTTTTT. Amino acids: CAISGRTTGELFF.

J is TRBJ1-1 and V is TRBV15, with D uncertain. Looked up from germline, CDR1 is LNHNV and CDR2 is YYDKDF (reference sequence). The CDR3 loop spans 13 amino acids. The V gene lost 2 bases and the J gene lost 0 bases, with 4 bases spanning the gap. This chain's CDR3 is CATSRQMNTEAFF. DNA for the CDR3: TGTGCCACCAGCAGACAGATGAACACTGAAGCTTTCTTT.

This chain uses TRBV3-1 (or the pseudogene TRBV3-2) with TRBJ1-1, with D maybe TRBD1 (5 bases). Trimming stripped 0 bases from V and 7 bases from J, with 15 bases between. The CDR3 totals 15 residues. CDR1 is LGHDT, CDR2 YNNKEL, per germline (reference sequence). Here the CDR3 reads CASSQEGGVGREAFF. The CDR3 nucleotides read TGTGCCAGCAGCCAAGAAGGAGGGGTTGGTCGTGAAGCTTTCTTT.